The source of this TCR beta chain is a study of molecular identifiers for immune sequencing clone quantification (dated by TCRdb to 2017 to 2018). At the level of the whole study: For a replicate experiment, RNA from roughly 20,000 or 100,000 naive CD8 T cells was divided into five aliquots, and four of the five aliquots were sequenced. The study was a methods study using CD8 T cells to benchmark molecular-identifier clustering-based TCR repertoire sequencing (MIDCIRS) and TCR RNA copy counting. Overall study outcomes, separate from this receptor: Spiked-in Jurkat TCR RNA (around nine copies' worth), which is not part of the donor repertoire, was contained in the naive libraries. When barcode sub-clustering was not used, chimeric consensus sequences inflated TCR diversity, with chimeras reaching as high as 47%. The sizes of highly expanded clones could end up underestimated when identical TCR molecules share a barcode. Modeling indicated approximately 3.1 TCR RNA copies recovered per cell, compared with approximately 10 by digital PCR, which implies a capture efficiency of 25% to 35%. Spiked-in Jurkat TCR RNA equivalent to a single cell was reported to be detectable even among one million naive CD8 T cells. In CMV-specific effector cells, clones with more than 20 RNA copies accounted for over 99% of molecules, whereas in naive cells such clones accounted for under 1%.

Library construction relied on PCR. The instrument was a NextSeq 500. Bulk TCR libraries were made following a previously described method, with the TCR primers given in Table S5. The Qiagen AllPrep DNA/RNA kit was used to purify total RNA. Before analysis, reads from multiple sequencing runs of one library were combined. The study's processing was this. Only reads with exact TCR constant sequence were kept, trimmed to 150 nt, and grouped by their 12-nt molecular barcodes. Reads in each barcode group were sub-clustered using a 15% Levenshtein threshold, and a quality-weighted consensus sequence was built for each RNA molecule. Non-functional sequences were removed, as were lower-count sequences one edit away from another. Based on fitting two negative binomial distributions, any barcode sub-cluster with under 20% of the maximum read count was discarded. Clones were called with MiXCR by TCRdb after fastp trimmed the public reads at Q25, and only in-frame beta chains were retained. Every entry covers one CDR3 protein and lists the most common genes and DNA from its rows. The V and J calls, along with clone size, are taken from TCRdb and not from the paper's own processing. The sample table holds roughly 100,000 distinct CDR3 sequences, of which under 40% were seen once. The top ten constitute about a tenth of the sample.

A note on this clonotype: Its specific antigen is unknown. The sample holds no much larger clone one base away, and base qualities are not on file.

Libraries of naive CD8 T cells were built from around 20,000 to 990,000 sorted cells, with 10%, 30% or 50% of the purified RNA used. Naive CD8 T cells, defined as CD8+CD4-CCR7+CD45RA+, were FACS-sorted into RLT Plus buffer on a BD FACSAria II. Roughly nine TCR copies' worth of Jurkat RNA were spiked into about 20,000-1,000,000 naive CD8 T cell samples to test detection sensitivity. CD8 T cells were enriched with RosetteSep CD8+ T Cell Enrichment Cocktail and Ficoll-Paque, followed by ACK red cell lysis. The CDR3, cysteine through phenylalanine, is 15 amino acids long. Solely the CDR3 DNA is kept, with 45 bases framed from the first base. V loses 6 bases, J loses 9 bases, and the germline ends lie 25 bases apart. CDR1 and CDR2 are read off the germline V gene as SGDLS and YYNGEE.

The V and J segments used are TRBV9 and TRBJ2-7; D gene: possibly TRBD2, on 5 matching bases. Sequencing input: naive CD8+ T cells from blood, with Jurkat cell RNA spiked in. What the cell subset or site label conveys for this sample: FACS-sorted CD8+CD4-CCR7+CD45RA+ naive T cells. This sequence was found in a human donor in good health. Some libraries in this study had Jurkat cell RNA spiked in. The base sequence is TGTGCCAGCACCATCCCCCGGTCCGGGAACTACACGCAGTACTTC. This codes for CASTIPRSGNYTQYF.